The next 3 T cell receptor beta chains were all read from a single sample in a study of cytomegalovirus exposure and HLA in healthy donors. Vbeta (60) and Jbeta (13) primers were used in the PCR. Here immunoSEQ multiplex PCR was the method, and the copy in TCRdb shows in-frame clones only, minus some. The data contain some 140,000 clones, about 85% of them singletons. Sequencing input: PBMCs. The receptors here all came from a female donor in good health and CMV-seronegative.

V usage is TRBV7-9 and J usage is TRBJ2-7; TRBD1 agrees at 9 bases. This CDR3 has 15 residues. Germline CDR1 SEHNR, CDR2 FQNEAQ (reference sequence). Trimming took 5 bases from V and 2 from J; bases not matched to a gene: 7. CDR3 sequence: CASSHSGQGAYEQYF. CDR3 bases: TGTGCCAGCAGCCATTCGGGACAGGGAGCCTACGAGCAGTACTTC.

In its sample, this clone was seen a few times. The chain recombines TRBV5-4 with TRBJ1-5; 7 bases fit TRBD1. The CDR3 sequence is 15 residues long. Germline loops: CDR1 SGHNT, CDR2 YYREEE (reference sequence). The junction had 4 bases not matched to a gene; V was cut back by 2 bases and J by 2 bases. CDR3 in amino acids: CASSFGTEGNQPQHF. CDR3 in DNA: TGTGCCAGCAGCTTCGGGACAGAGGGCAATCAGCCCCAGCATTTT.

The chain is built from TRBV28 and TRBJ1-3; D is possibly TRBD1 (6 bases). CDR1 and CDR2 from the germline V gene are MDHEN and SYDVKM. V was cut by 8 bases and J by 0 bases, with 11 bases left in between. The CDR3 loop spans 14 amino acids. DNA of the CDR3: TGTGCCAGCGTGGGGGCCGCCTCTGGAAACACCATATATTTT. This gives the protein CASVGAASGNTIYF.